This TCR beta chain was observed in a study of cytomegalovirus exposure and HLA in healthy donors (dated by TCRdb to about 2017). Looking at the study overall: An earlier analysis of 587 of the donors reported more than 250 Gb of sequence data and more than 90 million unique TCR beta sequences from roughly 180 million T cells. An early release covering 550 to 700 HLA-typed donors comprised approximately 300 gigabases of sequencing data and around 85 million unique TCR sequences. Of the 350 to 450 genotyped donors, about 84% fell in the genetic ancestry cluster associated with self-reported Caucasian donors. The study was designed to test whether signatures of past pathogen exposure could be identified by cataloging public T cell receptors. Using immunosequencing, the study profiled T cell repertoires from 500 to 800 subjects and related those repertoires to cytomegalovirus serostatus. Along with the roughly 670-subject first cohort, a separate validation cohort of about 110 different subjects was used. To predict cytomegalovirus infection status, the study brought together high-throughput TCR immunosequencing, statistical association of individual TCRs with disease status, and machine learning. To study patterns of TCR occurrence, a later analysis re-analyzed previously published TCR beta repertoires from 600 to 750 donors and added high-resolution HLA genotyping. Rather than drawing on any new phenotypic data, the later analysis identified candidate immune exposures from TCR beta sequences and the way those sequences occurred across donors. In an earlier analysis of 500 to 650 of the donors, high-throughput TCR beta sequencing was used to judge whether each TCR beta V gene segment behaved as functional or pseudogenic. Alongside the repertoire data, information on donor age, sex, ethnicity and CMV serostatus was compiled. A later genetic analysis took genome-wide SNP genotypes for about three fifths of the 666 donors and used that subset as a discovery cohort. All discovery cohort repertoires had been generated using a single sequencing platform. Class I and class II HLA loci were covered by the typing at four-digit resolution. The number of typed donors differed by locus: about 629-630 for A, B, C, DRB1 and DQB1; roughly 510 for DQA1; 600 to 610 for DPA1; and around 470 for DPB1. Because of strong linkage in the cohort, 5 or 6 DR-DQ haplotypes were treated as single units for association and clustering. Among roughly 400 genotyped donors of the cohort, an average of around 220,000 unique TCR beta nucleotide sequences was sequenced per donor, of which about 20% were non-productive. Beyond this particular receptor, the publication reports: Immune exposure information for the cohort was limited to CMV serostatus. Broadly in line with IMGT annotations, most TCR beta V segments showed up in productive rearrangements about 87% or about 30% of the time in an earlier analysis of 450 to 600 of the donors. The authors suggested that the approach could potentially be extended to other disease states and immunological phenotypes. Presence/absence analyses assumed roughly uniform sequencing depth across donors, an assumption that may not hold. Some IMGT-functional V segments, including TRBV6-2 and TRBV6-3, could not be told apart with the 87-base-pair reads, so those segments were excluded. A further reported finding was that TCR beta sequences accurately predicted the HLA-A and HLA-B alleles for most subjects in the first cohort. Correlated functional status among segregating V segments might be attributable to linkage disequilibrium, but an unknown experimental factor could not be ruled out. An association between a missense DCLRE1C variant and V-gene and J-gene trimming of TCR beta chains was found in a later genetic analysis and replicated in an independent cohort. In a later analysis, the rate of TCR association differed among HLA loci, with DRB1 alleles having the most associated TCRs and HLA-C alleles having the fewest. In a later genetic analysis, fewer N-insertions in productive TCRs were reported among donors in an Asian-associated ancestry cluster than the roughly 670-donor mean. A later analysis found that most CMV-associated TCR beta chains appeared HLA-restricted, with HLA associations seemingly driven largely by CMV exposure. The earlier analysis of approximately 560 of the donors excluded approximately 17 rarely observed V segments, including chromosome 9 orphons, because counts were too low. Assigning TCR associations to individual alleles was difficult when HLA alleles, especially DR and DQ, strongly co-occurred. While some public TCRs were present in many individuals, most TCR sequences turned up only very rarely across donors. A total of 164 TCR beta chains were listed by the study as associated with cytomegalovirus. In a later analysis, around 17,000 TCR beta sequences were associated with specific HLA alleles at a false discovery rate of 0.05. Compared with equally common non-associated chains, HLA-associated TCR beta chains in a later analysis were more clonally expanded and had lower generation probabilities. In vitro tests confirmed that a few of the cytomegalovirus-associated TCR beta chains recognize cytomegalovirus antigens. In a later analysis, several top co-occurrence clusters were reported to appear linked to parvovirus B19, influenza, CMV and Epstein-Barr virus. A cluster of highly shared sequence variants was judged likely to be a technical artifact of the sequencing pipeline. In this cohort, only TCR beta chains were sequenced, and detectable features were limited by the absence of alpha or paired-chain data. HLA typing was unavailable for some donors at each locus, so association tests used only the typed subset. Cytomegalovirus status was reported to be diagnosed by the classifier with high specificity and sensitivity in both the original and validation cohorts.

Regarding this clone: This receptor's antigen is unknown. Qualities for individual bases were not recorded, and no much larger clone is one base off.

In total, just over 650 healthy bone marrow donors made up the cohort. At the time of sampling, every cohort member was nominally healthy, though immune exposures that went unrecorded were likely present. The donor tested CMV seronegative, placing the donor among the 350 to 400 seronegative members of the cohort. A peripheral blood sample was collected from each donor, and TCR beta sequencing was performed on peripheral blood mononuclear cells. The Qiagen DNeasy Blood Extraction Kit was used to extract genomic DNA from the blood cell samples. Its CDR3 holds 16 amino acids, cysteine through phenylalanine. Just the 48-base CDR3 DNA is kept, in frame starting at base 1. CDR1 and CDR2 were assigned from the germline V gene as SQVTM and ANQGSEA. V and J are truncated by 3 bases and 2 bases respectively, leaving an intervening sequence of 19 bases. Libraries came from the immunoSEQ multiplex PCR assay. The multiplex PCR relied on a mix of 60 forward primers for TCR Vbeta segments and 13 reverse primers for TCR Jbeta segments. Amplification of the CDR3 region of rearranged TCR beta genes was performed with a multiplex PCR assay on genomic DNA. The amplified TCR beta libraries were sequenced on the Illumina HiSeq System as 87-base-pair reads. As for how the authors treated the data: Across the 666 repertoires, a later analysis counted some 81 million unique TCR beta chains, around 10 million of which were shared by at least two donors. To remove PCR and sequencing errors, raw reads were error-corrected and collapsed into unique sequences using a nearest-neighbor algorithm that merged closely related sequences. CDR3 sequences were aligned to IMGT reference sequences to assign V, D and J gene segments. Each retained sequence needed at least a six-nucleotide match to both a V gene segment and a J gene segment. Rearrangements were called productive when the CDR3 lacked stop codons and stayed in frame with V and J; all others were non-productive. Following IMGT convention, CDR3 was defined as the stretch from the second conserved V-encoded cysteine up to the conserved J-encoded phenylalanine. In an earlier analysis of approximately 590 of the donors, sequences lacking an unambiguous match to a single V gene segment were excluded. An earlier analysis of 587 of the donors classified V segments as functional when productive rearrangements were above 56.7% and as segregating when the standard deviation between donors was above 5%. A statistical classification framework was built for diagnosing cytomegalovirus status from the catalog of TCR beta chain sequences. In a later analysis, V and J genes were assigned by comparing TCR nucleotide sequences against IMGT/GENE-DB human TR gene sequences. Using the TCRdist pipeline, a later analysis assigned CDR3 sequences along with most-parsimonious VDJ recombination scenarios. In a later analysis, every TCR beta chain was defined by the combination of its CDR3 amino acid sequence and its V-gene family, and reads without a unique V-gene family were dropped. In a later analysis, nearly 600 highly shared, low-generation-probability nucleotide sequences were removed to address suspected cross-contamination and a sequencing artifact. A later analysis calculated a clonal expansion index for each public chain from normalized within-repertoire ranks of inferred template counts. In a later analysis, generation probabilities were computed using a VDJ recombination model fitted to out-of-frame rearrangements, and the results were checked against IGoR. In a later analysis, hypergeometric tests were used to score TCR-TCR, TCR-HLA and TCR-CMV co-occurrence, with a repertoire-size bias correction applied to TCR pairs. A later analysis estimated false discovery rates by permuting HLA or CMV assignments 20 times. In a later analysis, co-occurring TCRs were grouped using DBSCAN, with TCRdist sequence similarity added in when clustering inside HLA-allele-positive subsets. For co-occurrence clustering, repertoires with fewer than 30,000 or more than 120,000 public chains were excluded, along with roughly 5 repertoires with anomalous nucleotide sharing. Held by TCRdb, this immuneACCESS table contains in-frame sequences only and omits some clones. Under half of the omission traces to an unresolved V gene where checked; the cause of the rest is unknown. The V and J calls and clone size are taken from that table; D and trimming were inferred from the DNA. Across this sample there are roughly 190,000 clones, with around 90% seen only once. Of the sample, less than 1.3% falls within the top ten clones.

The receptor comes from a boy between 2 and 10 years old in good health and CMV-seronegative. Specimen: PBMCs. The chain is assembled from TRBV29-1 and TRBJ1-2; the D gene cannot be resolved reliably. The nucleotide sequence is given as TGCAGCGTTGAGGGTTTCTTAACAGAGATGAACTATGGCTACACCTTC. Its coded protein is CSVEGFLTEMNYGYTF.